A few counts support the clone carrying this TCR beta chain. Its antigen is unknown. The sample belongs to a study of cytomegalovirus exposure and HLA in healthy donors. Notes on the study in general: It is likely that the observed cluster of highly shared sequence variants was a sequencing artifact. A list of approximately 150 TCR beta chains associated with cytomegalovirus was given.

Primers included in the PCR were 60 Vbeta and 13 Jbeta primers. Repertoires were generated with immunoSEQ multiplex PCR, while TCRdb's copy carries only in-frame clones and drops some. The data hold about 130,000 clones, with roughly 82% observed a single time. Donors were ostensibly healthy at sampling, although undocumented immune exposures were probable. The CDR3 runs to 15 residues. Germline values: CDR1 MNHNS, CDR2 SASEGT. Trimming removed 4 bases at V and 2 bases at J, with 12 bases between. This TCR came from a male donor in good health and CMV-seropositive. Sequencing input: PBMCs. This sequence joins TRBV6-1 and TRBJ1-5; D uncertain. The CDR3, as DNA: TGTGCCAGCAGTGGACTTCCCGAGGGCAATCAGCCCCAGCATTTT. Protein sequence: CASSGLPEGNQPQHF.